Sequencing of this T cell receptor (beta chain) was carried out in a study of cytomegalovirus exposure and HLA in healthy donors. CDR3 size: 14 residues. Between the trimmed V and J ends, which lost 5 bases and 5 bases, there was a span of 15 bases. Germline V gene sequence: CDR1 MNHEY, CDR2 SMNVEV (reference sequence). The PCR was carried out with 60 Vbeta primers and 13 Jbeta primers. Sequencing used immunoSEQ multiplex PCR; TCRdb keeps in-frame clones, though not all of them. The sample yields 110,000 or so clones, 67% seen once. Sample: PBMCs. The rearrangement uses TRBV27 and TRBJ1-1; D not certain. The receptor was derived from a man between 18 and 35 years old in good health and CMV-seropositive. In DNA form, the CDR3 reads TGTGCCAGCAGTGCCCGAGACGGGTGGACTGAAGCTTTCTTT. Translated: CASSARDGWTEAFF.